Described below is a single TCR beta chain sequence and its context. This specimen comes from a study of monozygotic twins with inflammatory bowel disease. From its re-call of the 5' RACE reads, TCRdb lists each CDR3 protein once, without DNA. The sample has about 350,000 distinct CDR3 sequences. Whole blood supplied total RNA, and T cells were not sorted. CDR1 and CDR2 (germline): DFQATT, SNEGSKA (reference sequence). The CDR3 sequence is 20 residues long. The receptor was isolated from a human donor with ulcerative colitis or Crohn's disease, or a healthy co-twin of an affected twin (not recorded which). V and J are TRBV20-1 and TRBJ2-1; the D gene TCRdb calls, TRBD2, cannot be checked with no DNA. Sequenced sample: blood. CDR3 amino acids: CSASGSLLARAFSSYNEQFF.